This is a list of T cell receptor beta chains from one sample in a study of CD8 T cells in ankylosing spondylitis. In TCRdb, the 5' RACE reads were re-called with MiXCR into one record per CDR3 protein. Here the sample spans some 840,000 distinct CDR3 sequences, about 10% being singletons. The sequencing input was blood, either unsorted or a sorted T cell fraction (not recorded which). These receptors were obtained from a male donor with ankylosing spondylitis. Both conserved end residues are part of each CDR3. The order of the fields is D gene, V gene, J gene, clone size, CDR3 protein, CDR3 DNA. The D gene is left open where the match is weak. Where a row states a size, it is once, few, many or the class of an expanded clone; other rows omit it.

NA,TRBV20-1,TRBJ1-2,NA,CSANGEAGLNYGYTF,TGCAGTGCTAACGGGGAAGCGGGGCTTAACTATGGCTACACCTTC
NA,TRBV6-1,TRBJ2-1,many,CASRTRGGSDNEQFF,TGTGCCAGCAGGACTAGGGGAGGCTCGGACAATGAGCAGTTCTTC
TRBD2,TRBV20-1,TRBJ2-5,NA,CSARREQETQYF,TGCAGTGCTAGGCGGGAGCAAGAGACCCAGTACTTC
NA,TRBV20-1,TRBJ1-6,many,CSARFGGWNSPLHF,TGCAGTGCTAGATTTGGGGGTTGGAATTCACCCCTCCACTTT
NA,TRBV3-1,TRBJ2-7,NA,CASSPQGATSYEQYF,TGTGCCAGCAGCCCCCAAGGGGCCACCTCCTACGAGCAGTACTTC
TRBD2,TRBV5-1,TRBJ2-7,many,CASSLRGGSSYEQYF,TGCGCCAGCAGCTTGAGAGGCGGGAGCTCCTACGAGCAGTACTTC
TRBD2,TRBV15,TRBJ2-5,many,CATSRGRGETQYF,TGTGCCACCAGCCGCGGGAGGGGTGAGACCCAGTACTTC
TRBD1,TRBV7-2,TRBJ2-2,NA,CASRPGTGGGGELFF,TGTGCCAGCAGGCCTGGGACAGGGGGAGGCGGGGAGCTGTTTTTT
TRBD2,TRBV18,TRBJ2-5,few,CASSRRSGRQETQYF,TGTGCCAGCTCACGGCGGAGCGGGAGGCAAGAGACCCAGTACTTC
NA,TRBV20-1,TRBJ2-7,NA,CSAREDRIPYEQYF,TGCAGTGCTAGAGAGGACAGAATACCCTACGAGCAGTACTTC
NA,TRBV6-4,TRBJ2-1,NA,CASSATSGHLFYEQFF,TGTGCCAGCAGTGCCACCTCGGGACACCTGTTCTATGAGCAGTTCTTC
TRBD1,TRBV7-2,TRBJ1-2,few,CASSHGTDQYGYTF,TGTGCCAGCAGCCACGGGACAGACCAGTATGGCTACACCTTC
NA,TRBV20-1,TRBJ1-2,NA,CSGREGYGYTF,TGCAGTGGGAGAGAGGGGTATGGCTACACCTTC
TRBD1,TRBV10-3,TRBJ1-2,few,CAISPRGTALPLGYTF,TGTGCCATCAGTCCAAGGGGGACAGCCCTTCCCTTGGGCTACACCTTC
NA,TRBV7-9,TRBJ1-2,few,CASSLVTGGGYTF,TGTGCCAGCAGCTTAGTGACAGGAGGTGGCTACACCTTC
TRBD1,TRBV9,TRBJ2-7,many,CASSRTGQGYEQYF,TGTGCCAGCAGCAGAACGGGACAGGGTTACGAGCAGTACTTC
NA,TRBV29-1,TRBJ2-3,many,CSVGGRNTDTQYF,TGCAGCGTTGGAGGGCGGAACACAGATACGCAGTATTTT
TRBD1,TRBV20-1,TRBJ1-5,NA,CSGTGDSNQPQHF,TGCAGTGGCACAGGGGACAGCAATCAGCCCCAGCATTTT
NA,TRBV28,TRBJ2-7,many,CASRPFTGGRGREQYF,TGTGCCAGCAGACCCTTTACCGGGGGTAGGGGCCGCGAGCAGTACTTC
NA,TRBV4-2,TRBJ1-4,NA,CASSQLMDREKLFF,TGTGCCAGCAGCCAACTAATGGACCGGGAAAAACTGTTTTTT
NA,TRBV24-1,TRBJ1-1,many,CATTDSYETEAFF,TGTGCCACCACCGACAGCTACGAGACTGAAGCTTTCTTT
NA,TRBV5-1,TRBJ2-1,NA,CASSLEAGFAYNEQFF,TGCGCCAGCAGCTTGGAGGCGGGATTCGCCTACAATGAGCAGTTCTTC